This TCR beta chain was recorded in a study of CD8 T cells in ankylosing spondylitis. Findings and caveats of the study: The study identified a TCR beta motif of roughly eight highly homologous variants that appeared characteristic of ankylosing spondylitis blood. The authors reported significant enrichment of disease-linked clones in matched ankylosing spondylitis synovial fluid. Disease-linked clones were found to be CD8+ and relatively rare in peripheral blood.

TCRdb independently ran MiXCR on the 5' RACE reads; one entry per CDR3 protein. This table has roughly 220,000 distinct CDR3 sequences, 15% to 20% appearing once. To note about this clonotype: The antigen is not known.

This clonotype was obtained from a male donor with ankylosing spondylitis. Sequenced input: blood, either unsorted or a sorted T cell fraction (not recorded which).

Here the CDR3 DNA reads TGTGCCAGCAGCCGAGTAAGTCCAGGGGCGGACACTGAAGCTTTCTTT. This gives the protein CASSRVSPGADTEAFF. The chain combines TRBV7-9 with TRBJ1-1; a weak D match, TRBD1 (6 bases). V lost 5 bases and J lost 3, with 19 bases in between. CDR1 is SEHNR, CDR2 FQNEAQ, per germline (reference sequence). This CDR3 has 16 residues.